The present entry profiles one T cell receptor (beta chain) with its context. The antigen is not known. The data derive from a study of regulatory T cells. Study outcomes and limitations: Hydrophobic residues at CDR3 positions 6 and 7 were enriched in conventional CD4+ T cells of CD3G-deficient patients.

The primer mix had 52 TRBV and 13 TRBJ primers. The method was immunoSEQ multiplex PCR; TCRdb's version includes in-frame clones alone and lacks a portion of them. The data show about 29,000 clones, 85% to 95% seen once. The V gene's germline CDR1 is WSHSY and CDR2 SAAADI. V lost 2 bases and J lost 8, with 19 bases in between. This CDR3 has 16 amino acids. Patients, 2 to 39 years old, had expanded memory T-cell proportions. Sorting split CD4+ cells into CD25-high CD127-low Tregs and CD25-low CD127-high conventional T cells. The sequencing input was conventional CD4+ T cells sorted from blood. V is TRBV10-2 and J is TRBJ2-1, with a weak D call TRBD2 (5 bases). The TCR comes from a person aged 18 to 30 with CD3G deficiency. The CDR3 reads CASSEGLSGRPHEQFF. The CDR3 DNA reads TGCGCCAGCAGTGAGGGGTTGTCGGGAAGACCCCATGAGCAGTTCTTC.